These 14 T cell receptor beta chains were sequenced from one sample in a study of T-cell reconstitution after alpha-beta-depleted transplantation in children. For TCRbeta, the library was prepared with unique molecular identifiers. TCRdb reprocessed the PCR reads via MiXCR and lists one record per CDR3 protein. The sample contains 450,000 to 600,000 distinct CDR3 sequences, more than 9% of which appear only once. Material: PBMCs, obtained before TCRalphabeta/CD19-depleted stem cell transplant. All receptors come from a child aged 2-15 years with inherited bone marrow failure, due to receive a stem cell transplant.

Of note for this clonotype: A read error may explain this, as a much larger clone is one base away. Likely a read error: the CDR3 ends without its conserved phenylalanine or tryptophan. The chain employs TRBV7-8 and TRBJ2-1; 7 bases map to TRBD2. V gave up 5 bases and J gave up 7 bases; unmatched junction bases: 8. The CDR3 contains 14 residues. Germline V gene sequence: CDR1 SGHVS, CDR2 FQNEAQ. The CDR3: CASSPSGGVNEQFL. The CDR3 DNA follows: TGTGCCAGCAGCCCATCGGGAGGAGTTAATGAGCAGTTCCTC.

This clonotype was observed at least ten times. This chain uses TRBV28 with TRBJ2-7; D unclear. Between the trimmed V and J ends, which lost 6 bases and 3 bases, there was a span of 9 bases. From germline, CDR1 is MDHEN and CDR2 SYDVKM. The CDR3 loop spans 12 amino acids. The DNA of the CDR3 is TGTGCCAGCAGCTCAGGAGACTACGAGCAGTACTTC. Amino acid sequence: CASSSGDYEQYF. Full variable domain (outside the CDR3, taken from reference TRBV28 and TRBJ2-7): DVKVTQSSRYLVKRTGEKVFLECVQDMDHENMFWYRQDPGLGLRLIYFSYDVKMKEKGDIPEGYSVSREKKERFSLILESASTNQTSMYLCASSSGDYEQYFGPGTRLTVT.

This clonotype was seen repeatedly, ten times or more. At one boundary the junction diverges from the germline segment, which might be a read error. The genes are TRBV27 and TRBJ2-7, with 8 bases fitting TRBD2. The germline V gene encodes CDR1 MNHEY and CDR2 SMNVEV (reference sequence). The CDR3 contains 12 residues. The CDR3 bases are TGTGCCAGTCGAACTAGCGGCTACCAGCAGTACTTC. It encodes CASRTSGYQQYF.

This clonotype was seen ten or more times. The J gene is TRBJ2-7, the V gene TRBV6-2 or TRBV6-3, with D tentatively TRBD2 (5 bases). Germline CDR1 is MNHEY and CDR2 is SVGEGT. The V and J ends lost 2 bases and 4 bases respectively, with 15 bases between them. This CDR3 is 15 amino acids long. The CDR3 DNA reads TGTGCCAGCAGTTACCACGACTACGGGGAGTACGAGCAGTACTTC. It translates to CASSYHDYGEYEQYF.

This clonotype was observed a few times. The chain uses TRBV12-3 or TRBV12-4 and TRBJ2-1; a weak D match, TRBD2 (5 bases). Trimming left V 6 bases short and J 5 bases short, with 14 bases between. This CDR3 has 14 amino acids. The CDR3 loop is CASRGGLIHNEQFF. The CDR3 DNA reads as TGTGCCAGCAGGGGCGGGCTTATACACAATGAGCAGTTCTTC.

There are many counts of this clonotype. DNA of the CDR3: TGTGCCACCAGCAGTGGGGCACACGGGAGGTTTGGGAATGAGCAGTTCTTC. Protein product: CATSSGAHGRFGNEQFF. The chain couples TRBV15 to TRBJ2-1, with 7 bases aligning to TRBD2. The germline V gene has CDR1 LNHNV and CDR2 YYDKDF (reference sequence). V shed 3 bases and J 7 bases; nucleotides not matched to a gene: 15. The CDR3 contains 17 residues.

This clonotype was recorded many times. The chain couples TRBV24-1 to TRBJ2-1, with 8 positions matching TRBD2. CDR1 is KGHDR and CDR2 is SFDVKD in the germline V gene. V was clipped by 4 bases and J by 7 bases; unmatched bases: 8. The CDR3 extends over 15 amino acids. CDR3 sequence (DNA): TGTGCCACCAGTGAAGCAGCGGGAGCGCGGAATGAGCAGTTCTTC. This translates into CATSEAAGARNEQFF.

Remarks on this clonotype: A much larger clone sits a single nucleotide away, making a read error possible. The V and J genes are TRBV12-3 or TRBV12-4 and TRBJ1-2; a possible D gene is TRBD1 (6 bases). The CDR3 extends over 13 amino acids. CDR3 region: CAISETGNYGYTF. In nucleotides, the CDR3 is TGTGCCATCAGTGAGACAGGAAACTATGGCTACACCTTC.

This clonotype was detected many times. The CDR3 sequence is CSAERDTSYNEQFF. CDR3 nucleotides: TGCAGTGCTGAGCGGGATACTTCCTACAATGAGCAGTTCTTC. The rearrangement links TRBV20-1 to TRBJ2-1, with TRBD2 identical over 7 bases. Germline lookup yields CDR1 DFQATT and CDR2 SNEGSKA (reference sequence). V trimming: 5 bases; J trimming: 1 base; junction bases outside the gene matches: 5. The CDR3 sequence is 14 residues long.

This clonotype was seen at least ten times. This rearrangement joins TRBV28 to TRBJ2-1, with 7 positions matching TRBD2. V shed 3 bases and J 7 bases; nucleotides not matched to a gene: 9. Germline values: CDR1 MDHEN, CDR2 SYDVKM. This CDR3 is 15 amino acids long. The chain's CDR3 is CASSFNAGVGNEQFF. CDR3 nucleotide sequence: TGTGCCAGCAGTTTTAACGCGGGAGTAGGGAATGAGCAGTTCTTC.

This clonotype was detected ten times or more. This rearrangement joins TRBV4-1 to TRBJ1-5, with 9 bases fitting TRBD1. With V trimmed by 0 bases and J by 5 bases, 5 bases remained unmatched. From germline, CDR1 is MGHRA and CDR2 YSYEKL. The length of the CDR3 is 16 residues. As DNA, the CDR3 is TGCGCCAGCAGCCAAGATATTGACAGGGGGTATCAGCCCCAGCATTTT. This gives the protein CASSQDIDRGYQPQHF.

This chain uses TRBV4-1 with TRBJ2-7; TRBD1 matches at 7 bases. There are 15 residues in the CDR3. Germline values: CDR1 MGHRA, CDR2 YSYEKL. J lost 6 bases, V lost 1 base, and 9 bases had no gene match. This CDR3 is CASSQAVGQKSEQYF. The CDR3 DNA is TGCGCCAGCAGCCAAGCCGTGGGACAGAAGTCCGAGCAGTACTTC.

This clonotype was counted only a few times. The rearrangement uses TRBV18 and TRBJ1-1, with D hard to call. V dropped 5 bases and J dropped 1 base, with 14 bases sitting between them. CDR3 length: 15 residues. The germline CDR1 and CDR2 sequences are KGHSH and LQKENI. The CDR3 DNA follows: TGTGCCAGCTCAGCACACTCGGACGGGAACACTGAAGCTTTCTTT. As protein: CASSAHSDGNTEAFF.

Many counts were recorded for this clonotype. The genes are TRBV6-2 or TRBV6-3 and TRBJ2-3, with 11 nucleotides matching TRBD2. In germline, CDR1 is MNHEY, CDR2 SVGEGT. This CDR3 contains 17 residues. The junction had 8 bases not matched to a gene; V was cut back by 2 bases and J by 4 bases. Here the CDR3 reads CASSYEASGRMADTQYF. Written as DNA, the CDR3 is TGTGCCAGCAGTTACGAGGCTAGCGGGAGGATGGCAGATACGCAGTATTTT.